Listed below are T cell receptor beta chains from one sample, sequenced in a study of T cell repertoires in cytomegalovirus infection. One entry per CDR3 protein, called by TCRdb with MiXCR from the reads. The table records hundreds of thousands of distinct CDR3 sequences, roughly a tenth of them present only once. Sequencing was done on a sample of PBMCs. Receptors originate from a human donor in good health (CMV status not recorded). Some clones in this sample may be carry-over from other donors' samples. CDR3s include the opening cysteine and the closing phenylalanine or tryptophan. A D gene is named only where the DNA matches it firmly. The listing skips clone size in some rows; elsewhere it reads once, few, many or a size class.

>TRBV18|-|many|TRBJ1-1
TGTGCCAGCTCACCAAGGGCAGGGATTAGGCACACTGAAGCTTTCTTT
CASSPRAGIRHTEAFF
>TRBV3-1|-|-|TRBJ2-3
TGTGCCAGCAGCCAAGGCAGCAGAGATACGCAGTATTTT
CASSQGSRDTQYF
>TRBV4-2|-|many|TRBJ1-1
TGTGCCAGCAGCCAAGCCTCACGTAGCGCGAACACTGAAGCTTTCTTT
CASSQASRSANTEAFF
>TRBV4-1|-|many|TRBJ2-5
TGCGCCAGCAGCCAAGATTGGGATAGCGCCACGGGGCAAGAGACCCAGTACTTC
CASSQDWDSATGQETQYF
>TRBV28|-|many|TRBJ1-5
TGTGCCAGCGGATTCGCTGGCCACCAGCCCCAGCATTTT
CASGFAGHQPQHF
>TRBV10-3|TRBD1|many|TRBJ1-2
TGTGCCATCGCTCCAGGGGGCGGAACCTATGGCTACACCTTC
CAIAPGGGTYGYTF
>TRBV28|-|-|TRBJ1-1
TGTGCCAGCAGTTTAAAGTCCAGGGGCCTGATGAACACTGAAGCTTTCTTT
CASSLKSRGLMNTEAFF
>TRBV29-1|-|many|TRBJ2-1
TGCAGCGTTCCGGGAAGATGGAATGAGCAGTTCTTC
CSVPGRWNEQFF
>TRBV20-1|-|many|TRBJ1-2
TGCAGTGCTAGAGCGGGAACAGGGCAGGGCTACTATGGCTACACCTTC
CSARAGTGQGYYGYTF
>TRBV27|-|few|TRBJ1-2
TGTGCCAGCAGTTTGAAAGGGATTCGCTTTAAAGGCTACACCTTC
CASSLKGIRFKGYTF
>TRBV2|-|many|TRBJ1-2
TGTGCCACGCCGTACAGCAACTATGGCTACACCTTC
CATPYSNYGYTF
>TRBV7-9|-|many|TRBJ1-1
TGTGCCAGCAGCCCCGACCTTACGGGAGCTTTCTTT
CASSPDLTGAFF
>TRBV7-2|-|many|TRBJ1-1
TGTGCCAGCAGCTCCAAGGGTCAGGGACTGAGCACTGAAGCTTTCTTT
CASSSKGQGLSTEAFF
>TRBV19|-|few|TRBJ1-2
TGTGCCAGCCGGGACCCTACTAGGGGCTACACCTTC
CASRDPTRGYTF
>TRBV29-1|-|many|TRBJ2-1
TGCAGCGTTGACACGAGCTCCTACAATGAGCAGTTCTTC
CSVDTSSYNEQFF
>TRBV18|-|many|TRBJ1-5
TGTGCCAGCTCAATCGAGGGTGGACAGCCCCAGCATTTT
CASSIEGGQPQHF
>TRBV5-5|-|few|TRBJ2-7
TGTGCCAGCAGCTTGGGGGACATGACCTACGAGCAGTACTTC
CASSLGDMTYEQYF
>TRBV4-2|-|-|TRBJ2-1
TGTGCCAGCAGCCAAGATGAAAGGGTATCCTACAATGAGCAGTTCTTC
CASSQDERVSYNEQFF
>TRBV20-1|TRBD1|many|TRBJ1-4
TGCAGTGCCCCGGACAGGGCCACTAATGAAAAACTGTTTTTT
CSAPDRATNEKLFF
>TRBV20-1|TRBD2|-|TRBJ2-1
TGCAGTGCTAGAGGAACTAGCGGGGAGAATGAGCAGTTCTTC
CSARGTSGENEQFF
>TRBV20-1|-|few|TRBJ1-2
TGCAGTGCCGGGGGGGGCTACACCTTC
CSAGGGYTF
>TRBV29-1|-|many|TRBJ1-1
TGCAGCGTTGTAGGGGGTTACACTGAAGCTTTCTTT
CSVVGGYTEAFF
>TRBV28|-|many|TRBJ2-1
TGTGCCAGCAGTGAGGGCGGGATCTCCTACAATGAGCAGTTCTTC
CASSEGGISYNEQFF
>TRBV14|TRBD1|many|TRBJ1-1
TGTGCCAGCAGCCCATACAGGGGCACTGAAGCTTTCTTT
CASSPYRGTEAFF
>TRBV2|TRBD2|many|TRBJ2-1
TGTGCCAGCCCCCGAGGGCGAGCGGGGGGAAACAATGAGCAGTTCTTC
CASPRGRAGGNNEQFF
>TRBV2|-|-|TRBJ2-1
TGTGCCAGCAGTGAACGCTGGGTTGGTGAGCAGTTCTTC
CASSERWVGEQFF
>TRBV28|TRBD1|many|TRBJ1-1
TGTGCCGCAGGGGGGACAGGGTTCGAAGCTTTCTTT
CAAGGTGFEAFF
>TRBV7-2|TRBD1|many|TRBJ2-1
TGTGCCAGCAGATACCCCGGGACAGGCCTATACAATGAGCAGTTCTTC
CASRYPGTGLYNEQFF
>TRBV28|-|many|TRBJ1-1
TGTGCCAGCAAATGGGGGAACACTGAAGCTTTCTTT
CASKWGNTEAFF
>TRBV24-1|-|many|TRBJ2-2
TGTGCCACCAAAGGGGATTTCGGCACCGGGGAGCTGTTTTTT
CATKGDFGTGELFF
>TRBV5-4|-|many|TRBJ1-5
TGTGCCAGCAGCTTGGATTTGGGGGCCCAGCAGCCCCAGCATTTT
CASSLDLGAQQPQHF
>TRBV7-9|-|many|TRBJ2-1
TGTGCCAGCAGCTCCATCAATGAGCAGTTCTTC
CASSSINEQFF
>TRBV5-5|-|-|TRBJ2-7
TGTGCCAGCAGCTTGGGGCCCGGGGCAAACGAGCAGTACTTC
CASSLGPGANEQYF
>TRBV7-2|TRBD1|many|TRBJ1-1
TGTGCCAGCAGTAACAACCGGGACAGGGCTCAAGCTTTCTTT
CASSNNRDRAQAFF
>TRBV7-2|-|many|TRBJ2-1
TGTGCCAGCAGCCGTAATACAGGACCCAATGAGCAGTTCTTC
CASSRNTGPNEQFF
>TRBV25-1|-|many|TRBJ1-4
TGTGCCAGCAGTGAATCGCGGGCGAGGAATGAAAAACTGTTTTTT
CASSESRARNEKLFF
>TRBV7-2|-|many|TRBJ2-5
TGTGCCAGCAGCTATCGGGGCAGACAAGAGACCCAGTACTTC
CASSYRGRQETQYF
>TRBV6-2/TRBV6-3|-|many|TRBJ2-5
TGTGCCAGCAGTCTCCCCAGACGGCGAGAGACCCAGTACTTC
CASSLPRRRETQYF
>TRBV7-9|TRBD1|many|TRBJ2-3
TGTGCCAGCAGCTTAGGGGGGACAGGAGATACGCAGTATTTT
CASSLGGTGDTQYF
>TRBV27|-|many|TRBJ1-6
TGTGCCAGCGCCAACTACCGCCCCTCATATAATTCACCCCTCCACTTT
CASANYRPSYNSPLHF
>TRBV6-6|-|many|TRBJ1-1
TGTGCCAGCAGTTTTTCGGAGAATGAAGCTTTCTTT
CASSFSENEAFF
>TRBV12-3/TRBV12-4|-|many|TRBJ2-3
TGTGCCAGCAGTTTATCCTCGTCGCCTGATACGCAGTATTTT
CASSLSSSPDTQYF
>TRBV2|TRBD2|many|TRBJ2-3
TGTGCCAGCAGGGACGGCGGGGGTAGTGCAGATACGCAGTATTTT
CASRDGGGSADTQYF
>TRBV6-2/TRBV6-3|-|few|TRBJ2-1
TGTGCCAGCAGGAACCCGGGGCGCAATGAGCAGTTCTTC
CASRNPGRNEQFF
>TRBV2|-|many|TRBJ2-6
TGTGCCAGCAGTCCTACATACTCTGGGGCCAACGTCCTGACTTTC
CASSPTYSGANVLTF
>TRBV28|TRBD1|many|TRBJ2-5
TGTGCCAGCACCCTTAGGAGGACCGGGACAGGTCAGAAGACCCAGTACTTC
CASTLRRTGTGQKTQYF
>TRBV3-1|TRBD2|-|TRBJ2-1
TGTGCCAGCAGCCTTCTAGCGGGGGGGCTTGATGAGCAGTTCTTC
CASSLLAGGLDEQFF
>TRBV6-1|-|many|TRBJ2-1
TGTGCCAGCAAACCTAGAAGAGGGGCTCTGCGAGGAAATGAGCAGTTCTTC
CASKPRRGALRGNEQFF